The rows below give T cell receptor beta chains drawn from one sample of a study of blood T cell repertoires in COVID-19. The method was immunoSEQ multiplex PCR; TCRdb's version includes in-frame clones alone and lacks a portion of them. The sample includes about 310,000 clones, 90% of them seen just once. Input material: peripheral blood. The receptors stem from a woman in her thirties or forties with COVID-19, enrolled during active disease. Both conserved end residues are part of each CDR3. The order of the fields is V gene, J gene, clone size, D gene, CDR3 DNA, CDR3 protein. D genes are given only for firm matches. Part of the rows lack a size; the others show once, few, many or a class for expanded clones.

TRBV18	TRBJ1-1	.	.	TGTGCCAGCTCACCACCCTCCAGTCGGGTCACTGAAGCTTTCTTT	CASSPPSSRVTEAFF
TRBV4-1	TRBJ1-5	.	.	TGCGCCAGCAGCCAAGATTGGGGGGGCGTATATCAGCCCCAGCATTTT	CASSQDWGGVYQPQHF
TRBV5-4	TRBJ1-4	.	TRBD1	TGTGCCAGCAGCCAGTACTTCTACCGGGACAGGCCCGAAAAACTGTTTTTT	CASSQYFYRDRPEKLFF
TRBV19	TRBJ2-3	.	.	TGTGCCAGTAGTATTTCCCGGGACTTATATAGCACAGATACGCAGTATTTT	CASSISRDLYSTDTQYF
TRBV19	TRBJ1-3	.	.	TGTGCCAGTACCACTAGGGGGACCGGAAACACCATATATTTT	CASTTRGTGNTIYF
TRBV7-2	TRBJ1-6	once	.	TGTGCCAGCAGTCCCGGGGGGAATTCACCCCTCCACTTT	CASSPGGNSPLHF
TRBV19	TRBJ2-5	.	.	TGTGCCAGTAGTATAGGTTCACAAGAGACCCAGTACTTC	CASSIGSQETQYF
TRBV6-6	TRBJ2-7	many	TRBD1	TGTGCCAGCATTCCCCGGACAGGGTCTCTGGAGCAGTACTTC	CASIPRTGSLEQYF
TRBV9	TRBJ2-7	.	.	TGTGCCAGCAGCGTCTCGACTAGTGAGAGAACCTACGAGCAGTACTTC	CASSVSTSERTYEQYF
TRBV23-1	TRBJ1-5	few	TRBD1	TGCGCCAGCAGTCTGGACAGGGGTAGCAATCAGCCCCAGCATTTT	CASSLDRGSNQPQHF
TRBV11-2	TRBJ1-1	few	.	TGTGCCAGCAGCATTAGTTCCGGGACAACGAACACTGAAGCTTTCTTT	CASSISSGTTNTEAFF
TRBV11-3	TRBJ1-1	.	TRBD1	TGTGCCAGCAGTCCCGGGCCCACAGGGGTTGAAGCTTTCTTT	CASSPGPTGVEAFF
TRBV7-2	TRBJ1-1	few	TRBD1	TGTGCCAGCAGCTTGGTGGGACAGGTCACGACTGAAGCTTTCTTT	CASSLVGQVTTEAFF
TRBV13	TRBJ1-2	.	.	TGTGCCAGCAGCCTCTTACAGGGAAGTGGCTACACCTTC	CASSLLQGSGYTF
TRBV7-6	TRBJ2-1	.	TRBD1	TGTGCCAGCAAATCCGGGACAGGGGGCTTCAATGAGCAGTTCTTC	CASKSGTGGFNEQFF
TRBV18	TRBJ1-5	.	.	TGTGCCAGCTCAGGCGCCGTGGGCCAGCCCCAGCATTTT	CASSGAVGQPQHF